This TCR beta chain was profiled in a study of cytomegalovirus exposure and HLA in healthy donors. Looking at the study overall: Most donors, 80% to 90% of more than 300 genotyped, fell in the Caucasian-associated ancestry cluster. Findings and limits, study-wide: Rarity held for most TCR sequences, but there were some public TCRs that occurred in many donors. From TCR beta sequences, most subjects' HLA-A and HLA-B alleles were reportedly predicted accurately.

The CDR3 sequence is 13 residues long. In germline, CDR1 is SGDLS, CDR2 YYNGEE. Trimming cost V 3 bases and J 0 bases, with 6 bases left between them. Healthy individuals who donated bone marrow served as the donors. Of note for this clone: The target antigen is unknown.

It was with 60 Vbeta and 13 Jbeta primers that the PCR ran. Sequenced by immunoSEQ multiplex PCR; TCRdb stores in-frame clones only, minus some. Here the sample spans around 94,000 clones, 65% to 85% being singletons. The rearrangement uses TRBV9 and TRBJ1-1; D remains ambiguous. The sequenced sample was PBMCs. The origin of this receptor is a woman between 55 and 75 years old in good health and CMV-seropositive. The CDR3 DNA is TGTGCCAGCAGCGAAGTAGTGAACACTGAAGCTTTCTTT. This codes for CASSEVVNTEAFF.